This T cell receptor (beta chain) appears in the sequencing data of a study of T cells in Graves' hyperthyroidism and ophthalmopathy. General study points: Stable hyperthyroidism was separated from ophthalmopathy by a model based on 13 V-J features.

Each ophthalmopathy patient scored at least 3 on the Clinical Activity Score and at least 4 on NOSPECS grade, with duration under 3 months. Diagnosis rested on symptoms, serum thyroxine and TRAb, thyroid ultrasound, and orbital computed tomography. There are a few counts of this clonotype. Its matching antigen is unknown. RNA transcripts served as the template for amplifying TCR beta CDR3 regions. First-round RT-PCR of the TCR CDR3 relied on the HTBI primer set. TCRdb re-called the multiplex PCR reads with MiXCR, one entry per CDR3 protein. The table includes about 520,000 distinct CDR3 sequences, approximately 25% detected once. This sequence originates from a woman aged 25 to 39 with Graves' ophthalmopathy. Sequenced: blood.

The CDR3, as DNA: TGTGCCAGCAGCTCCAGGGGCAACAACACTGAAGCTTTCTTT. Its protein product is CASSSRGNNTEAFF. J is TRBJ1-1 and V is TRBV13; possibly TRBD1 for D (6 bases). The germline gives CDR1 PRHDT, CDR2 FYEKMQ (reference sequence). The CDR3 sequence is 14 residues long. Trimming shortened V by 4 bases and J by 2 bases, and 11 bases separated the two germline ends.